The source of this T cell receptor (beta chain) is a study of cytomegalovirus exposure and HLA in healthy donors. The table lists this clone with a count of one. The antigen is undetermined. An end of the junction differs from the germline gene, which may be a read error. CDR1 and CDR2 from the germline V gene are MNHEY and SMNVEV (reference sequence). This CDR3 contains 14 residues. The study ran its PCR with 60 Vbeta and 13 Jbeta primers. Some clones are missing from TCRdb's copy, which holds only in-frame ones; the method was immunoSEQ multiplex PCR. Of nearly 200,000 clones listed, about 89% are singletons. The study, taken as a whole, reports: Apart from CMV serostatus, no immune exposure information was available. In an earlier analysis, most TCR beta V segments were productive about 87% or about 30% of the time.

This receptor was obtained from a man aged 25 to 45 in good health and CMV-seronegative. The rearrangement links TRBV27 to TRBJ2-1, with a tentative D call TRBD2 (7 bases). The source material was PBMCs. CDR3 nucleotides: TGTGCCAGCAGTCTCGGCGGGGGCCACAATGAGCAGCTCTTC. Protein: CASSLGGGHNEQLF.